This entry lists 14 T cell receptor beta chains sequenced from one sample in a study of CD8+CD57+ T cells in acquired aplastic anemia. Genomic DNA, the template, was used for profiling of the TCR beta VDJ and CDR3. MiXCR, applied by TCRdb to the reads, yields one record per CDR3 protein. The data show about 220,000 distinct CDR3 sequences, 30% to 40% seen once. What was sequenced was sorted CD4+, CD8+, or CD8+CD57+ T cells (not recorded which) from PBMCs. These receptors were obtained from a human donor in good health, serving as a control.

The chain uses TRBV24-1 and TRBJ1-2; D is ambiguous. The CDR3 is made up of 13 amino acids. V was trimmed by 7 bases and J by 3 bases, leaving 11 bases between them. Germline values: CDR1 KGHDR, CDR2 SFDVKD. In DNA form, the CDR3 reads TGTGCCACCAGCCGAAACCGTGACTATGGCTACACCTTC. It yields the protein CATSRNRDYGYTF.

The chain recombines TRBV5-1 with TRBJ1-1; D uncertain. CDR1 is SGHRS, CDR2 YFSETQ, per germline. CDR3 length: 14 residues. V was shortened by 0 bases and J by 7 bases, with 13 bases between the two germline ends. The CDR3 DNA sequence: TGCGCCAGCAGCTTGGGTCCGCTCACCGGTGAAGCTTTCTTT. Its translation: CASSLGPLTGEAFF.

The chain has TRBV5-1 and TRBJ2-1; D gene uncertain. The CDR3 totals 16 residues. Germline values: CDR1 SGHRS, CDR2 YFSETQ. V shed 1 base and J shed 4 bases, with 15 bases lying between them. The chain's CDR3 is CASSLFSEPTYNEQFF. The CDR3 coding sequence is TGCGCCAGCAGCTTGTTTTCGGAACCAACTTACAATGAGCAGTTCTTC.

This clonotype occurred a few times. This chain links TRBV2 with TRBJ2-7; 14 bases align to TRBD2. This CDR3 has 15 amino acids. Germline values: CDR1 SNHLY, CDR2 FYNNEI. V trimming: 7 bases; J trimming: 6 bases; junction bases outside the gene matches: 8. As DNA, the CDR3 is TGTGCCAGCACCCGGGGACTAGCGGGAGTTTCCGAGCAGTACTTC. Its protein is CASTRGLAGVSEQYF.

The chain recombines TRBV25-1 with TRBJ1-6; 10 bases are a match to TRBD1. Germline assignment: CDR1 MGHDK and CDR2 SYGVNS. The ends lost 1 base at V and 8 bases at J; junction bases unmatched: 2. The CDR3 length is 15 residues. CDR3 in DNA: TGTGCCAGCAGTGAATTGGGGACAGGGGATTCACCCCTCCACTTT. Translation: CASSELGTGDSPLHF.

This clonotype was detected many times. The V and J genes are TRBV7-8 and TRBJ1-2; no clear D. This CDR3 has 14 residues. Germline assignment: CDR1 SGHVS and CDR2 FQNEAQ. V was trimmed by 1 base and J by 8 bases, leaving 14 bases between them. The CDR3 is CASSLDSQPSGYTF. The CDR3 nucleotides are TGTGCCAGCAGCTTAGACAGCCAGCCGTCCGGCTACACCTTC.

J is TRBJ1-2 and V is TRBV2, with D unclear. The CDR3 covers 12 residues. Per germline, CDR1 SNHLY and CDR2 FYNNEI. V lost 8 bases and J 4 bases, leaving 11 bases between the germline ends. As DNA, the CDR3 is TGTGCCAGCCAACGAACGAGCTATGGCTACACCTTC. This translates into CASQRTSYGYTF.

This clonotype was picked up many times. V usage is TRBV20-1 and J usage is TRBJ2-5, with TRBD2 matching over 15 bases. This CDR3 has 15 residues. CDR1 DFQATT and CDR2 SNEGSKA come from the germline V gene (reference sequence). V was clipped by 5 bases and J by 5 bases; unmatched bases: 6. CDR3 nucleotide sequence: TGCAGTGCTTGGACTAGCGGGGGGGCCGGGGAGACCCAGTACTTC. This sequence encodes CSAWTSGGAGETQYF.

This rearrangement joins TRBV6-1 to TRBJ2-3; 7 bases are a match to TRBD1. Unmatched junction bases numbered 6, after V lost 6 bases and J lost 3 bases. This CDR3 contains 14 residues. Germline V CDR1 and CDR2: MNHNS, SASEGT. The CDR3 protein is CASRQGFRTDTQYF. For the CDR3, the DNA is TGTGCCAGCAGACAGGGGTTTCGTACAGATACGCAGTATTTT.

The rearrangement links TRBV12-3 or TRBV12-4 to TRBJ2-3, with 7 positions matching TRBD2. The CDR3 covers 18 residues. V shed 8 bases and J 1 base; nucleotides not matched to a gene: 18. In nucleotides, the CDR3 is TGTGCCAGCTCCATCGGAGTAGCGGGCTCCACCGGCACAGATACGCAGTATTTT. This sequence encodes CASSIGVAGSTGTDTQYF.

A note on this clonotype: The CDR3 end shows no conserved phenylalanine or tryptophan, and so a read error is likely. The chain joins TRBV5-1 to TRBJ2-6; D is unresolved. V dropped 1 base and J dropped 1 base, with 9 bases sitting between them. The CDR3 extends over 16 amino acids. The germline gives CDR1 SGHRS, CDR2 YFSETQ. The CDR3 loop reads CASSLLSGSGANVLTS. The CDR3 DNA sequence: TGCGCCAGCAGCTTGTTATCCGGGTCTGGGGCCAACGTCCTGACTTCC.

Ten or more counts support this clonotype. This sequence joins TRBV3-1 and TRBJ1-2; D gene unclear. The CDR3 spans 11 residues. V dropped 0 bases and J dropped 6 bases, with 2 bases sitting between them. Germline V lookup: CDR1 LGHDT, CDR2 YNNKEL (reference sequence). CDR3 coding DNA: TGTGCCAGCAGCCAAGATAATGGCTACACCTTC. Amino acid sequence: CASSQDNGYTF.

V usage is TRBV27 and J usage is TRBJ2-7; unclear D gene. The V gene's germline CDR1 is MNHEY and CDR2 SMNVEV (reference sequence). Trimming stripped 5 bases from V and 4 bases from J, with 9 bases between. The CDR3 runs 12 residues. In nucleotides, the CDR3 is TGTGCCAGCAGTCCGAAGGGATACGAGCAGTACTTC. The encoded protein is CASSPKGYEQYF.

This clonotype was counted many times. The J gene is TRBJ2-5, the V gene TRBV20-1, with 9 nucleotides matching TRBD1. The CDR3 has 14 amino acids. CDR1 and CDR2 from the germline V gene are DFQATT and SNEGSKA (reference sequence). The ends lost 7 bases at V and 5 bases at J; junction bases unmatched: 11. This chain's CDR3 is CSVPRDRARETQYF. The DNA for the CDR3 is TGCAGTGTCCCCCGGGACAGGGCGAGGGAGACCCAGTACTTC.